The T cell receptor beta chain under discussion was sequenced for a study of blood T cell repertoires in COVID-19. Study as a whole: The origin of the acute and convalescent COVID-19 samples was the United States, Italy and Spain. Sample material is recorded as cDNA or gDNA derived from T cells, B-cell-depleted T cells, or PBMCs.

In the original workflow: Scientists estimated how many nucleated cells there were by amplifying reference gene primers. The method was immunoSEQ multiplex PCR; TCRdb's version includes in-frame clones alone and lacks a portion of them. The V and J calls and clone size were taken over from that table, and D and trimming were inferred from the DNA. Here the sample spans roughly 260,000 clones, more than 85% being singletons. The CDR3 length is 14 residues. The V segment lost 10 bases and the J segment 2 bases; nucleotides outside the gene matches: 7. CDR1 and CDR2 from the germline V gene are MNHEY and SMNVEV (reference sequence). Seattle participants joined during active infection and were tracked over time.

This chain links TRBV27 with TRBJ2-2, with 7 nucleotides matching TRBD1. Sequencing input: peripheral blood. The sequence came from a person aged 18 to 29 with COVID-19, enrolled during active disease. The CDR3 spells CATKAGGNTGELFF. The CDR3 DNA reads TGTGCCACTAAGGCAGGGGGAAACACCGGGGAGCTGTTTTTT.